These T cell receptor beta chains were read from a single sample in a study of cytomegalovirus exposure and HLA in healthy donors. Here immunoSEQ multiplex PCR was the method, and the copy in TCRdb shows in-frame clones only, minus some. This sample has approximately 220,000 clones, with over 80% found just once. The sequenced sample was PBMCs. These receptors were obtained from a boy aged 2 to 10 in good health and CMV-seronegative. Each CDR3 is given with its conserved first and last residue. The order of the fields is D gene, clone size, J gene, V gene, CDR3 protein, CDR3 DNA. D genes are given only for firm matches. Clone size, where shown, is once, few, many, or a class for clones that have expanded.

>-|-|TRBJ2-5|TRBV5-8
CASTNYYQETQYF
TGTGCCAGCACCAACTACTACCAAGAGACCCAGTACTTC
>-|-|TRBJ2-3|TRBV11-1
CASSLVEDTQYF
TGTGCCAGCAGCTTAGTGGAGGATACGCAGTATTTT
>TRBD2|-|TRBJ2-7|TRBV19
CASSTLLAGAPYEQYF
TGTGCCAGTAGTACCCTACTAGCGGGAGCCCCCTACGAGCAGTACTTC
>TRBD1|few|TRBJ2-6|TRBV5-6
CASSLTGYGANVLTF
TGTGCCAGCAGCCTGACAGGGTACGGGGCCAACGTCCTGACTTTC
>TRBD2|-|TRBJ2-1|TRBV4-2
CASSQDTVPSGGRSGEQFF
TGTGCCAGCAGCCAAGATACCGTCCCTAGCGGGGGGCGGAGCGGTGAGCAGTTCTTC
>TRBD2|-|TRBJ2-1|TRBV7-9
CASSQERGAYNEQFF
TGTGCCAGCAGCCAGGAGCGGGGGGCGTACAATGAGCAGTTCTTC
>TRBD1|-|TRBJ1-1|TRBV19
CASSFPTGRPNTEAFF
TGTGCCAGTAGTTTCCCGACAGGGCGACCGAACACTGAAGCTTTCTTT
>-|once|TRBJ1-2|TRBV4-2
CASSQVGADYGYTF
TGTGCCAGCAGCCAAGTAGGGGCTGACTATGGCTACACCTTC
>TRBD2|-|TRBJ2-7|TRBV25-1
CASSRSGGSSYEQYF
TGTGCCAGCAGCCGTAGCGGGGGGAGCTCCTACGAGCAGTACTTC
>TRBD1|-|TRBJ1-2|TRBV5-4
CASSQGQDYGYTF
TGTGCCAGCAGCCAGGGACAGGACTATGGCTACACCTTC
>-|-|TRBJ2-1|TRBV6-5
CASSYSGHYYNEQFF
TGTGCCAGCAGTTACTCGGGACACTACTACAATGAGCAGTTCTTC
>-|-|TRBJ2-7|TRBV9
CASSVGPGTTYEQYF
TGTGCCAGCAGCGTAGGTCCGGGAACCACCTACGAGCAGTACTTC
>TRBD2|-|TRBJ2-7|TRBV5-1
CASSLVYGRISSYEQYF
TGCGCCAGCAGCTTGGTCTACGGGAGGATAAGCTCCTACGAGCAGTACTTC
>-|few|TRBJ1-2|TRBV30
CAWTRGGRGYTF
TGTGCCTGGACCCGAGGAGGGCGTGGCTACACCTTC
>TRBD2|-|TRBJ2-5|TRBV25-1
CASSESALARQETQYF
TGTGCCAGCAGTGAATCAGCACTAGCGAGACAAGAGACCCAGTACTTC
>-|few|TRBJ2-6|TRBV7-9
CASSLADSSGANVLTF
TGTGCCAGCAGCTTAGCCGACAGCTCTGGGGCCAACGTCCTGACTTTC
>TRBD1|-|TRBJ2-1|TRBV11-2
CASSSGTGIYNEQFF
TGTGCCAGCAGCTCGGGGACAGGGATTTACAATGAGCAGTTCTTC
>-|-|TRBJ1-2|TRBV5-1
CASRRGGESDYGYPF
TGCGCCAGCAGGCGCGGGGGGGAATCGGACTATGGCTACCCCTTC
>-|once|TRBJ2-7|TRBV14
CASSHDSSLYEQYF
TGTGCCAGCAGCCACGACAGTTCCCTCTACGAGCAGTACTTC
>TRBD1|-|TRBJ1-5|TRBV19
CASSLSTGNGQPQHF
TGTGCCAGTAGTCTATCGACAGGGAATGGACAGCCCCAGCATTTT
>TRBD2|-|TRBJ2-7|TRBV2
CASSDDSTGGYEQHF
TGTGCCAGCAGTGACGACTCGACCGGGGGGTACGAGCAGCACTTC
>-|-|TRBJ2-7|TRBV14
CASSQGRYSYEQYF
TGTGCCAGCAGCCAAGGGAGGTACTCCTACGAGCAGTACTTC
>-|-|TRBJ2-5|TRBV9
CASSLGPGETQYF
TGTGCCAGCAGCCTTGGCCCGGGAGAGACCCAGTACTTC
>TRBD2|-|TRBJ2-1|TRBV5-1
CASSEELAGFKRLEQFF
TGCGCCAGCAGCGAGGAGCTAGCGGGATTCAAGCGTCTTGAGCAGTTCTTC
>-|-|TRBJ2-1|TRBV27
CASSLLPTGEQFF
TGTGCCAGCAGTTTACTCCCGACTGGGGAGCAGTTCTTC
>-|-|TRBJ2-7|TRBV7-2
CASSLTKAYEQYF
TGTGCCAGCAGCTTAACTAAAGCCTACGAGCAGTACTTC
>-|-|TRBJ1-2|TRBV4-1
CASSLRGAGYTF
TGCGCCAGCAGCCTACGGGGGGCTGGCTACACCTTC
>TRBD1|-|TRBJ2-7|TRBV11-3
CASSSTGGELNEQYF
TGTGCCAGCAGCTCAACAGGGGGCGAGCTAAACGAGCAGTACTTC
>TRBD1|-|TRBJ1-1|TRBV5-4
CASSFTGGGIEAFF
TGTGCCAGCAGCTTTACAGGGGGCGGTATTGAAGCTTTCTTT
>-|-|TRBJ2-7|TRBV19
CASRGLSEQYF
TGTGCCAGTAGGGGCCTTTCCGAGCAGTACTTC
>TRBD1|-|TRBJ1-2|TRBV19
CASSIGDRGKDSYGYTF
TGTGCCAGTAGTATCGGGGACAGGGGTAAGGATAGCTATGGCTACACCTTC
>TRBD1|-|TRBJ1-5|TRBV30
CAWRGTGGNQPQHF
TGTGCCTGGAGAGGAACAGGGGGCAACCAGCCCCAGCATTTT
>-|-|TRBJ2-3|TRBV9
CASSVSSKGDPTDTQYF
TGTGCCAGCAGCGTATCCTCAAAGGGGGATCCCACAGATACGCAGTATTTT
>-|-|TRBJ2-5|TRBV30
CAWSSQGQGGETQYF
TGTGCCTGGAGTTCTCAAGGGCAGGGGGGAGAGACCCAGTACTTC
>TRBD1|few|TRBJ1-4|TRBV30
CAWSGPGTDEKLFF
TGTGCCTGGAGTGGCCCCGGGACAGATGAAAAACTGTTTTTT
>TRBD2|-|TRBJ2-1|TRBV4-1
CASSHGPTSGSNDEQFF
TGCGCCAGCAGTCACGGACCGACTAGCGGGAGTAACGATGAGCAGTTCTTC
>TRBD2|-|TRBJ2-3|TRBV7-3
CASSAGLAGGTDTQYF
TGTGCCAGCAGCGCGGGACTAGCGGGCGGCACAGATACGCAGTATTTT
>TRBD1|-|TRBJ1-2|TRBV9
CASSADRGTGSNYGYTF
TGTGCCAGCAGCGCCGACAGGGGGACGGGCTCTAACTATGGCTACACCTTC
>-|-|TRBJ1-5|TRBV6-1
CASSDGSHQPQHF
TGTGCCAGCAGTGACGGGTCTCATCAGCCCCAGCATTTT
>-|-|TRBJ1-5|TRBV6-1
CASSGGGPQHF
TGTGCCAGCAGTGGCGGGGGGCCCCAGCATTTT
>TRBD2|-|TRBJ2-3|TRBV19
CASSIKLAGTPTDTQYF
TGTGCCAGTAGTATAAAACTAGCGGGAACCCCCACAGATACGCAGTATTTT
>TRBD1|-|TRBJ1-1|TRBV11-3
CASSLGGTARRDTEAFF
TGTGCCAGCAGCTTAGGGGGGACAGCGCGCCGGGACACTGAAGCTTTCTTT
>TRBD2|-|TRBJ2-1|TRBV7-2
CASSLDWGGRNEQFF
TGTGCCAGCAGCTTAGACTGGGGGGGTCGTAATGAGCAGTTCTTC
>TRBD2|once|TRBJ2-5|TRBV5-4
CASSLAAGESETQYF
TGTGCCAGCAGCTTGGCAGCGGGAGAGTCCGAGACCCAGTACTTC
>-|-|TRBJ1-4|TRBV28
CASSGRGGEKLFF
TGTGCCAGCAGCGGGAGGGGGGGCGAAAAACTGTTTTTT
>-|few|TRBJ2-2|TRBV30
CAWSKPGELFF
TGTGCCTGGAGTAAGCCCGGGGAGCTGTTTTTT
>TRBD2|-|TRBJ2-3|TRBV2
CASTAGTMLTDTQYF
TGTGCCAGCACAGCCGGGACTATGCTCACAGATACGCAGTATTTT
>TRBD2|-|TRBJ2-3|TRBV9
CASSVSGGGTDTQYF
TGTGCCAGCAGCGTTAGCGGGGGGGGGACAGATACGCAGTATTTT
>-|-|TRBJ1-2|TRBV9
CASSVGDSRSYGYTF
TGTGCCAGCAGCGTAGGGGACTCCAGAAGCTATGGCTACACCTTC